This is a list of T cell receptor beta chains from one sample in a study of T cell responses to AZD1222 COVID-19 vaccine. Data came from immunoSEQ multiplex PCR; TCRdb stores just in-frame clones and leaves some out. The repertoire holds over 60,000 clones, with about four fifths as singletons. The sequencing used peripheral blood, collected on day 0 of MenACWY control vaccination. Every receptor here comes from an adult in good health. Each CDR3 is given with its conserved first and last residue. Each record gives: V gene, clone size, D gene, J gene, CDR3 protein, CDR3 DNA. A D gene is named only where the DNA matches it firmly. Clone size is stated in some rows and not others, as once, few, many or a class when expanded.

V: TRBV4-1; size: -; D: -; J: TRBJ2-7; CDR3: CASSHIGTGTYEQYF; DNA: TGCGCCAGCAGCCACATTGGGACGGGTACCTACGAGCAGTACTTC
V: TRBV5-1; size: once; D: -; J: TRBJ1-4; CDR3: CASSFSGVNEKLFF; DNA: TGCGCCAGCAGCTTTAGCGGGGTAAATGAAAAACTGTTTTTT
V: TRBV3-1/TRBV3-2; size: -; D: -; J: TRBJ2-7; CDR3: CASSPIPSGSSYEQYF; DNA: TGTGCCAGCAGCCCTATACCCTCAGGCAGCTCCTACGAGCAGTACTTC
V: TRBV11-2; size: -; D: -; J: TRBJ2-7; CDR3: CASSLDKILGYEQYF; DNA: TGTGCCAGCAGCTTAGATAAAATTCTTGGGTACGAGCAGTACTTC
V: TRBV5-1; size: -; D: TRBD2; J: TRBJ2-5; CDR3: CASSLPSGNQETQYF; DNA: TGCGCCAGCAGCTTGCCTAGCGGGAACCAAGAGACCCAGTACTTC
V: TRBV7-9; size: -; D: TRBD2; J: TRBJ2-2; CDR3: CASSPGASGNTGELFF; DNA: TGTGCCAGCAGCCCCGGAGCTAGCGGGAACACCGGGGAGCTGTTTTTT
V: TRBV18; size: -; D: -; J: TRBJ2-7; CDR3: CASSPDRPFYEQYF; DNA: TGTGCCAGCTCACCGGACAGACCCTTCTACGAGCAGTACTTC
V: TRBV5-1; size: -; D: -; J: TRBJ1-1; CDR3: CASSSGGAMNTEAFF; DNA: TGCGCCAGCAGCTCCGGAGGGGCGATGAACACTGAAGCTTTCTTT
V: TRBV6-5; size: -; D: -; J: TRBJ1-1; CDR3: CAIQGPRGTEAFF; DNA: TGTGCCATACAGGGACCTAGGGGGACTGAAGCTTTCTTT
V: TRBV11-1; size: -; D: -; J: TRBJ1-1; CDR3: CASSPGGPTEAFF; DNA: TGTGCCAGCAGCCCAGGCGGCCCGACTGAAGCTTTCTTT
V: TRBV2; size: once; D: -; J: TRBJ2-6; CDR3: CASGQSSGANVLTF; DNA: TGTGCCAGCGGACAGAGCTCTGGGGCCAACGTCCTGACTTTC
V: TRBV6-5; size: once; D: -; J: TRBJ2-1; CDR3: CASSYSAGTSYNEQFF; DNA: TGTGCCAGCAGTTACTCTGCGGGGACCTCCTACAATGAGCAGTTCTTC
V: TRBV30; size: -; D: TRBD1; J: TRBJ1-2; CDR3: CAWSGDSYGYTF; DNA: TGTGCCTGGAGTGGGGACAGCTATGGCTACACCTTC